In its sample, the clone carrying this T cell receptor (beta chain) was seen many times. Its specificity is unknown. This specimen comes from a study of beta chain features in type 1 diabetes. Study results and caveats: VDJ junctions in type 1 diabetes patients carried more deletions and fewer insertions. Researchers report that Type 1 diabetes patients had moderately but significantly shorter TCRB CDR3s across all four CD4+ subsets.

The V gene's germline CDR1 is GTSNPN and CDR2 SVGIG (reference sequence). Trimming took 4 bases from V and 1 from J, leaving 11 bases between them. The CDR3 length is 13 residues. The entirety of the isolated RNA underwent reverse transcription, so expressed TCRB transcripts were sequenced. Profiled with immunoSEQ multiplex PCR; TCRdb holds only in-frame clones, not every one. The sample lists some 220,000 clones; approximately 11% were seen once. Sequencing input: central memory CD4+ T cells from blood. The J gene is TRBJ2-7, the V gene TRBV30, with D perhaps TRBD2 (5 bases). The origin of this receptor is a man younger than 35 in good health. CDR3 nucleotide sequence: TGTGCCTGGATGTCTGAGGGATCCTACGAGCAGTACTTC. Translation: CAWMSEGSYEQYF. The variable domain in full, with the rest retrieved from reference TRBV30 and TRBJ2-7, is SQTIHQWPATLVQPVGSPLSLECTVEGTSNPNLYWYRQAAGRGLQLLFYSVGIGQISSEVPQNLSASRPQDRQFILSSKKLLLSDSGFYLCAWMSEGSYEQYFGPGTRLTVT.